Here is one T cell receptor beta chain with its context. The antigen remains unidentified. The data belong to a study of beta chain features in type 1 diabetes. Overall study results and limits: Type 1 diabetes patients had moderately but significantly shorter TCRB CDR3s in all four CD4+ subsets.

V lost 2 bases and J lost 3, with 19 bases in between. CDR1 is SGHKS, CDR2 YYEKEE, per germline (reference sequence). The CDR3 consists of 17 residues. Sequenced material consisted of expressed TCRB transcripts (all of the isolated RNA was reverse transcribed). Data came from immunoSEQ multiplex PCR; TCRdb stores just in-frame clones and leaves some out. Of more than 300,000 clones in the sample, roughly a tenth were seen once. This chain links TRBV5-5 with TRBJ2-3, with D maybe TRBD2 (6 bases). Material: central memory CD4+ T cells from blood. This TCR derives from a young man with type 1 diabetes. CDR3 bases: TGTGCCAGCAGCTTTCACATGCGGGGCGCTGGAACAGATACGCAGTATTTT. Its protein product is CASSFHMRGAGTDTQYF.